The clone carrying this TCR beta chain was detected ten times or more. Its matching antigen is unknown. These data originate in a study of spatial heterogeneity in lung cancer. Study observations and caveats: Intratumoral expanded alpha and beta TCR counts were found to track tumor mutation counts.

The CDR3 runs 16 residues. Trimming removed 5 bases at V and 3 bases at J, with 17 bases between. Time point defined: sample taken at primary tumor resection. TCRdb re-called the 5' RACE reads with MiXCR, one entry per CDR3 protein. The sample lists around 15,000 distinct CDR3 sequences, approximately 7% occurring once. The sequenced sample was lung tumor tissue, obtained at surgery. This clonotype was obtained from a male donor with early-stage non-small cell lung cancer. This chain uses TRBV12-3 or TRBV12-4 with TRBJ1-5; D may be TRBD1 (5 bases). CDR3: CASSTWGLGINQPQHF. The CDR3 DNA follows: TGTGCCAGCAGTACATGGGGCCTGGGAATCAATCAGCCCCAGCATTTT.